This T cell receptor beta chain comes out of a study of early T cells in non-severe SARS-CoV-2 infection. Study context: Bulk RNA isolated from unsorted whole blood underwent sequencing; chains were not paired. Study-wide results and caveats: There was a bias toward anti-spike CD8 responses in VDJdb matching, which missed private and CD4 specificities.

Germline assignment: CDR1 KGHSH and CDR2 LQKENI. Trimming took 10 bases from V and 1 from J, leaving 13 bases between them. The CDR3 consists of 13 residues. Each cDNA molecule carried a unique molecular identifier. TCRdb redid the calling of the 5' RACE reads with MiXCR, one entry per CDR3 protein. The table shows over 95,000 distinct CDR3 sequences, with 16% occurring only once. This clonotype was found many times. Its antigen is not known. The receptor's source is an adult who was a healthcare worker with PCR-confirmed SARS-CoV-2 infection or an uninfected control (not recorded which). The sequenced sample consisted of whole blood. The genes are TRBV18 and TRBJ1-1, with D perhaps TRBD1 (5 bases). The CDR3 DNA reads TGTGCCACCTGCCCACAGGAGAACACTGAAGCTTTCTTT. Encoded protein: CATCPQENTEAFF. Drawing the rest from reference TRBV18 and TRBJ1-1, the complete variable domain is NAGVMQNPRHLVRRRGQEARLRCSPMKGHSHVYWYRQLPEEGLKFMVYLQKENIIDESGMPKERFSAEFPKEGPSILRIQQVVRGDSAAYFCATCPQENTEAFFGQGTRLTVV.